The entry that follows covers one TCR beta chain sequence. It lacks a known antigen. No quality values exist for individual bases; no much larger clone is one base distant. The reads were generated on an Illumina HiSeq 1500. TCRdb reran the public reads through fastp at Q25 and MiXCR, keeping productive beta chains. One record per CDR3 amino acid sequence lists the most common genes and DNA. Counted in this sample were around 740,000 distinct CDR3 sequences; 35% to 45% of them appeared once. The ten largest clones capture more than 2.5% of the sample. Reading the germline V gene gives CDR1 KGHSH and CDR2 LQKENI. The trim is 2 bases for V and 5 bases for J, with a gap of 15 bases between the germline ends. The CDR3, from cysteine to phenylalanine, totals 15 residues. Left in the record is the CDR3 DNA by itself, 45 bases read in frame from the first base. The data are from a study of T cell repertoires in cytomegalovirus infection (dated by TCRdb to the late 2010s). About the full investigation: Donor HLA type was relevant to the analysis, because carriage of CMV infection together with the matching HLA type was indicated by public TCR beta signatures. What the study reported, not specific to this receptor: The ex vivo response was dominated by HLA-C-restricted CMV-specific TCR beta clonotypes, which also provided the single most frequent clonotype in two of eight donors. Cumulative frequency of public TCR beta family members discriminated carriers of CMV infection plus the relevant HLA type in this cohort and an independent roughly 350-donor cohort.

This clonotype was obtained from a human donor in good health (CMV status not recorded). Some clones in this sample may be carry-over from other donors' samples. The sequence links TRBV18 to TRBJ2-5, with the D gene not clear enough to name. Material: PBMCs. The DNA sequence is given as TGTGCCAGCTCACCAAGGCCTGGGCCCGAGGAGACCCAGTACTTC. The translation is CASSPRPGPEETQYF.